A single sample is the source of the 10 T cell receptor beta chains below, sequenced in a study of chronic HIV infection and antiretroviral therapy. TCRdb used MiXCR to reprocess the 5' RACE reads, holding one entry per CDR3 protein. Among some 46,000 distinct CDR3 sequences, approximately 20% were seen once, and the ten largest hold more than 2.5%. Material for sequencing was peripheral blood. The receptors here all came from an adult who had HIV and had not received antiretroviral therapy, or was an uninfected healthy control (not recorded which).

The sample holds a few counts of this clonotype. V gene TRBV29-1 combines with J gene TRBJ2-2; 8 bases are a match to TRBD1. CDR1 is SQVTM and CDR2 is ANQGSEA in the germline V gene. Trimming at V came to 4 bases and at J to 5 bases, leaving 0 bases not matched to a gene. The CDR3 spans 12 residues. CDR3 in amino acids: CSVGQGTGELFF. The CDR3 nucleotides are TGCAGCGTTGGACAGGGGACCGGGGAGCTGTTTTTT.

V is TRBV6-5 and J is TRBJ2-5; D is unclear. This CDR3 spans 15 amino acids. Looked up from germline, CDR1 is MNHEY and CDR2 is SVGAGI. Trimming cost V 0 bases and J 5 bases, with 13 bases left between them. DNA for the CDR3: TGTGCCAGCAGTTACTCGAGACTCCCGTCGGAGACCCAGTACTTC. This sequence encodes CASSYSRLPSETQYF.

This clonotype appeared a few times. The genes are TRBV5-1 and TRBJ1-3; D possibly corresponds to TRBD1 (5 bases). Germline lookup yields CDR1 SGHRS and CDR2 YFSETQ. The CDR3 sequence is 17 residues long. The ends were cut back, 3 bases at V and 2 bases at J, with 18 bases in the middle. This CDR3 reads CASSWGDPGSPGNTIYF. The CDR3 nucleotides are TGCGCCAGCAGCTGGGGGGACCCTGGGAGTCCTGGAAACACCATATATTTT.

Note on this clonotype: A junction boundary mismatches the germline segment, possibly from a read error. This chain links TRBV10-2 with TRBJ2-3; D uncertain. From germline, CDR1 is WSHSY and CDR2 SAAADI. There are 15 residues in the CDR3. CDR3 coding DNA: TGCGCCAGCAGAGAAGACTCACACAGCACATATACGCAGTATTTT. Translation: CASREDSHSTYTQYF.

V and J are TRBV6-2 or TRBV6-3 and TRBJ1-5; 7 positions match TRBD1. Per germline, CDR1 MNHEY and CDR2 SVGEGT. V was pared by 2 bases and J by 3 bases, with 13 bases of the junction left unmatched. CDR3 length: 18 residues. CDR3 sequence: CASSYLAATGFYNQPQHF. CDR3 DNA sequence: TGTGCCAGCAGTTACCTTGCCGCGACAGGGTTTTACAATCAGCCCCAGCATTTT.

This clonotype was observed at least ten times. V gene TRBV5-5 combines with J gene TRBJ1-5; perhaps TRBD1 as D (6 bases). Germline CDR1 and CDR2: SGHKS and YYEKEE (reference sequence). The CDR3 sequence is 16 residues long. The V end was cut by 3 bases, the J end by 3 bases, with 16 bases between. Here the CDR3 reads CASSSVGGSSNQPQHF. Here the CDR3 DNA reads TGTGCCAGCAGCTCCGTCGGGGGCAGTTCCAATCAGCCCCAGCATTTT.

This clonotype was seen only a few times. J is TRBJ2-5 and V is TRBV10-2; tentative D call: TRBD2 (6 bases). CDR3 length equals 15 residues. Germline V lookup: CDR1 WSHSY, CDR2 SAAADI. Trimming removed 6 bases from V and 5 bases from J, with 19 bases in between. CDR3 sequence (DNA): TGCGCCAGCAGCAACTCTCCGGGAGACGTGGAGACCCAGTACTTC. Residues: CASSNSPGDVETQYF.

V is TRBV30 and J is TRBJ2-3; 7 bases agree with TRBD2. V trimming: 2 bases; J trimming: 2 bases; junction bases outside the gene matches: 13. The CDR3 loop spans 17 amino acids. The germline V gene has CDR1 GTSNPN and CDR2 SVGIG (reference sequence). The CDR3 DNA reads TGTGCCTGGAGTCCGTCTCTAGCGGAGATGTACACAGATACGCAGTATTTT. Amino acids: CAWSPSLAEMYTDTQYF.

With respect to this clonotype: A much more abundant neighbour one base away suggests this may be a read error. The rearrangement uses TRBV18 and TRBJ2-3; no clear D gene. The CDR3 covers 16 residues. V shed 2 bases and J shed 3 bases, with 15 bases lying between them. The V gene's germline CDR1 is KGHSH and CDR2 LQKENI. The CDR3 bases are TGTGCCAGCTCACCATCGAACCTGGCTATGACAGATACGCAGTATTTT. Amino acids: CASSPSNLAMTDTQYF. The full variable domain, with the rest looked up from reference TRBV18 and TRBJ2-3, is NAGVMQNPRHLVRRRGQEARLRCSPMKGHSHVYWYRQLPEEGLKFMVYLQKENIIDESGMPKERFSAEFPKEGPSILRIQQVVRGDSAAYFCASSPSNLAMTDTQYFGPGTRLTVL.

This clonotype was counted only a few times. The genes are TRBV6-5 and TRBJ1-1, with D perhaps matching TRBD1 (6 bases). Germline values: CDR1 MNHEY, CDR2 SVGAGI. This CDR3 is built from 14 residues. V was pared by 7 bases and J by 2 bases, with 14 bases between. CDR3 bases: TGTGCCAGCACCCGGGTCAGGGGAAACACTGAAGCTTTCTTT. It translates to CASTRVRGNTEAFF.